Here is one TCR beta chain with its context. The specificity of this receptor is unknown. Relative to the germline gene, one junction end is altered; a read error may explain this. Donors were patients with localized lung adenocarcinoma, a subtype of non-small cell lung cancer. The samples were taken from the margins of localized lung adenocarcinomas. For TCR repertoire analysis, CD4+ T cells from tumor tissue were profiled separately from CD8+ T cells. These data are taken from a study of CD4 and CD8 cells across lung adenocarcinoma regions (dated 2018 in TCRdb). Context from the whole study: To look at intratumor heterogeneity in the T cell receptor repertoire, the study compared tumor centers against tumor margins.

CDR1 MNHNS and CDR2 SASEGT are derived from the germline V gene. From its cysteine to its phenylalanine, the CDR3 spans 15 amino acids. Solely the CDR3 DNA is kept, with 45 bases framed from the first base. Libraries were constructed by PCR. The run used a HiSeq X Ten. Clones were called with MiXCR by TCRdb after fastp trimmed the public reads at Q25, and only in-frame beta chains were retained. Every distinct CDR3 protein forms one entry, paired with its most common genes and DNA. This sample lists around 5,200 distinct CDR3 sequences; around 50% were detected once. Just under 20% of the sample belongs to the ten largest clones.

The sample consisted of CD4+ T cells from the margin of a lung tumor. Interpreted using the paper, the cell subset or site label stands for: tumor margin region. The sequence was collected from a male donor with lung adenocarcinoma. The CD4 and CD8 labels of this study may be unreliable. This chain joins TRBV6-1 to TRBJ2-4; the D segment might be TRBD1 or TRBD2, since each matches 5 bases. The bases are TGTGCCAGCAGTGGGCTGGGTACCGGGGCAAACATTCAGTCCTTC. It specifies CASSGLGTGANIQSF.